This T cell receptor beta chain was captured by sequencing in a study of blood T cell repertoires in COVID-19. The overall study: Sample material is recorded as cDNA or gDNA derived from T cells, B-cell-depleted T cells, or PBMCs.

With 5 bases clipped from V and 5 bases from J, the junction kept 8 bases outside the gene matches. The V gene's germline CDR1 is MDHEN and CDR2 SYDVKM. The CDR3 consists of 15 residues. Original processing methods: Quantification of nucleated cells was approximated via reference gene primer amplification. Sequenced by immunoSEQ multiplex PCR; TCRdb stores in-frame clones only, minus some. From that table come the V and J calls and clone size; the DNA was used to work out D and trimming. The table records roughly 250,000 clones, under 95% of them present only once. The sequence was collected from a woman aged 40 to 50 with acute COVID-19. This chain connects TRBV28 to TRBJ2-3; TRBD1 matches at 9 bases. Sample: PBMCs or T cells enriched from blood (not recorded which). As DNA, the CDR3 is TGTGCCAGCAGTGGGGACAGGGAGGCGGAAGATACGCAGTATTTT. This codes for CASSGDREAEDTQYF.